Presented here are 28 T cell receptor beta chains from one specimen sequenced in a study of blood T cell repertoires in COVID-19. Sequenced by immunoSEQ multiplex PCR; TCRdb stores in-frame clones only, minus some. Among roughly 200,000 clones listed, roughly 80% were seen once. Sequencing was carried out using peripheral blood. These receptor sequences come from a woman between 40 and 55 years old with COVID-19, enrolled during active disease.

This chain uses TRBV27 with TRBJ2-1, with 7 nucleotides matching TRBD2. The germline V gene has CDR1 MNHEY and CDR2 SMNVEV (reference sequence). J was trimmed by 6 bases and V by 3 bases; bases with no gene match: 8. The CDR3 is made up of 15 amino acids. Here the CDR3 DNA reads TGTGCCAGCAGTTTGATTATCGGGACTACCAATGAGCAGTTCTTC. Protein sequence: CASSLIIGTTNEQFF.

The CDR3 region has the DNA TGTGCCAGCAGCCCCGACGGTCGACTCGACAGGCTAGCCAAAAACATTCAGTACTTC. Translating it yields CASSPDGRLDRLAKNIQYF. The V and J genes are TRBV7-8 and TRBJ2-4, with D possibly being TRBD1 (6 bases). Trimming cost V 5 bases and J 0 bases, with 23 bases left between them. The CDR3 contains 19 residues. CDR1 is SGHVS, CDR2 FQNEAQ, per germline.

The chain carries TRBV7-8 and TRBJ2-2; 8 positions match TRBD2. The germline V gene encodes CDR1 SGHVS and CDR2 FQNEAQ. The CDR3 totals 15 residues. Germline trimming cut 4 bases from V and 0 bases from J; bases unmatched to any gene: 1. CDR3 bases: TGTGCCAGCAGCTACGGGGGGGCGAACACCGGGGAGCTGTTTTTT. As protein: CASSYGGANTGELFF.

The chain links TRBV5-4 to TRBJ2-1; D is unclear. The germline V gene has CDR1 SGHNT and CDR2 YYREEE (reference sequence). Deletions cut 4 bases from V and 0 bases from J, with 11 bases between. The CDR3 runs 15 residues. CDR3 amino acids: CASSPLSTSYNEQFF. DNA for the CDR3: TGTGCCAGCAGCCCGCTTAGTACCTCCTACAATGAGCAGTTCTTC.

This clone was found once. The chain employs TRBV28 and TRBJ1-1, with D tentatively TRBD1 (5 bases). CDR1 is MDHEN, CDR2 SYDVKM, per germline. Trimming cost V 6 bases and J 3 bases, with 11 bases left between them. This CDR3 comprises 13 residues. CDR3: CASSSGYYTEAFF. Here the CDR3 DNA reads TGTGCCAGCAGCTCAGGGTATTACACTGAAGCTTTCTTT. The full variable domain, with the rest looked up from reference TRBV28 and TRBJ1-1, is DVKVTQSSRYLVKRTGEKVFLECVQDMDHENMFWYRQDPGLGLRLIYFSYDVKMKEKGDIPEGYSVSREKKERFSLILESASTNQTSMYLCASSSGYYTEAFFGQGTRLTVV.

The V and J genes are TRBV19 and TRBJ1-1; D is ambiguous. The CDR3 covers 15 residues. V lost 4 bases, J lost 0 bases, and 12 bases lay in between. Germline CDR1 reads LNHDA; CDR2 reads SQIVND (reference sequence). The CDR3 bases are TGTGCCAGTAGTACTCAAGCGAGAATGAACACTGAAGCTTTCTTT. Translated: CASSTQARMNTEAFF.

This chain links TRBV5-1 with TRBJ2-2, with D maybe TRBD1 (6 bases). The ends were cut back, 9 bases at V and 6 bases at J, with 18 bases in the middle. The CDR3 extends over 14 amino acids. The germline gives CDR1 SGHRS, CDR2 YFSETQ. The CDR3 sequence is CATAQRGMAGELFF. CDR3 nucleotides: TGCGCCACCGCCCAGAGGGGGATGGCCGGGGAGCTGTTTTTT.

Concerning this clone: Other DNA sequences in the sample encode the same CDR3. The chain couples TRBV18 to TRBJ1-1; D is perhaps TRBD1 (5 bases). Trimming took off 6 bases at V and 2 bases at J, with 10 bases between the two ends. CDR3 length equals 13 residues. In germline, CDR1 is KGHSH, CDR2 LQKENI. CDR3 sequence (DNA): TGTGCCAGCTCGCCTACAGGAAACACTGAAGCTTTCTTT. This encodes CASSPTGNTEAFF. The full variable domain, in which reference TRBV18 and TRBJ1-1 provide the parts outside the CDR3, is NAGVMQNPRHLVRRRGQEARLRCSPMKGHSHVYWYRQLPEEGLKFMVYLQKENIIDESGMPKERFSAEFPKEGPSILRIQQVVRGDSAAYFCASSPTGNTEAFFGQGTRLTVV.

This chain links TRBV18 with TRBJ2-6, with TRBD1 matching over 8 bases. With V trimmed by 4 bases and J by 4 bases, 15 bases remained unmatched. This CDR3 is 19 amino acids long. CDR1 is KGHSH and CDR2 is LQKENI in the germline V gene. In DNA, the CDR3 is TGTGCCAGCTCACAAAACAGGGGGAGGACCCTTGAGGGGGCCAACGTCCTGACTTTC. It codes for CASSQNRGRTLEGANVLTF.

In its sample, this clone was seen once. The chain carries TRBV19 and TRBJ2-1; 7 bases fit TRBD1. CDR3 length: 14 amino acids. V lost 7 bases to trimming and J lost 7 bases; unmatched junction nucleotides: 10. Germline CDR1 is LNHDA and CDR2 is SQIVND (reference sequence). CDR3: CASTTTGYRNEQFF. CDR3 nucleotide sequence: TGTGCCAGTACCACGACAGGGTACAGGAATGAGCAGTTCTTC.

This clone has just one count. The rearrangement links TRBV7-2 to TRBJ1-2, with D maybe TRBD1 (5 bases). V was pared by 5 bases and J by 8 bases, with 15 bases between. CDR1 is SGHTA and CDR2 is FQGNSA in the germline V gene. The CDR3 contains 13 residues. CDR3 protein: CASSQGGLVGYTF. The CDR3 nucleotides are TGTGCCAGCAGCCAGGGAGGCCTAGTGGGCTACACCTTC.

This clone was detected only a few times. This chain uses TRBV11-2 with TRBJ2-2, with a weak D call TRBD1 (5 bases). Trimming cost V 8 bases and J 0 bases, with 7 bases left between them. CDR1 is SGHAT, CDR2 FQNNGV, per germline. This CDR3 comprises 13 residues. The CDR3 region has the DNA TGTGCCAGCCGACAGACGAACACCGGGGAGCTGTTTTTT. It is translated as CASRQTNTGELFF.

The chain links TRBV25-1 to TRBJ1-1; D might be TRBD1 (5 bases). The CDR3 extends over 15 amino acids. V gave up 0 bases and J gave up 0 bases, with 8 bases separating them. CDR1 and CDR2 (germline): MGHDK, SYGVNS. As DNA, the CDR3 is TGTGCCAGCAGTGAATATACAGGCCTGAACACTGAAGCTTTCTTT. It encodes CASSEYTGLNTEAFF.

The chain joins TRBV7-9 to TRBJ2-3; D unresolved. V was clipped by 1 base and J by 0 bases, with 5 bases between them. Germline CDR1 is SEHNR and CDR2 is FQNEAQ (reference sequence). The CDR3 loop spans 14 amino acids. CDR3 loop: CASSLGQSTDTQYF. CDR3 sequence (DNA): TGTGCCAGCAGCTTAGGGCAGAGCACAGATACGCAGTATTTT.

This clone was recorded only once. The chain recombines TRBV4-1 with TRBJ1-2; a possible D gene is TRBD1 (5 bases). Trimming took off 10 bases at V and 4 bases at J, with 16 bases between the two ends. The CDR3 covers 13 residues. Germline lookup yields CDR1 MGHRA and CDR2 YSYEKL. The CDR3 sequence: CATHGGKTYGYTF. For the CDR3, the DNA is TGCGCCACCCATGGGGGGAAAACCTATGGCTACACCTTC.

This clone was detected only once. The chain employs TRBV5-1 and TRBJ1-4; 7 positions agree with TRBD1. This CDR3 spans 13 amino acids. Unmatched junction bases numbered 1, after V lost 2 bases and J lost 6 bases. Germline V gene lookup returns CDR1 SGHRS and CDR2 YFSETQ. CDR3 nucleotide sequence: TGCGCCAGCAGCTTTACAGGGGATGAAAAACTGTTTTTT. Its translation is CASSFTGDEKLFF.

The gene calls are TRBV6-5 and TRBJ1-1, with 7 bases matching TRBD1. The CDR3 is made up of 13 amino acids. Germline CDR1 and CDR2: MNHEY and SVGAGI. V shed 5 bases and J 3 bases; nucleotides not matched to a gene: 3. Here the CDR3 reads CASSNGQDTEAFF. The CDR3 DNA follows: TGTGCCAGCAGTAATGGACAGGACACTGAAGCTTTCTTT.

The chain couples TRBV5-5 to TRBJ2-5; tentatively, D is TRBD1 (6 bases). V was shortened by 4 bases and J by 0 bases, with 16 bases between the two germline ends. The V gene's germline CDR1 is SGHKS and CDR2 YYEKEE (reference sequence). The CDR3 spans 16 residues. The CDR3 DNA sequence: TGTGCCAGCAGCCTGCTTTTGGGACACAACCAAGAGACCCAGTACTTC. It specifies CASSLLLGHNQETQYF.

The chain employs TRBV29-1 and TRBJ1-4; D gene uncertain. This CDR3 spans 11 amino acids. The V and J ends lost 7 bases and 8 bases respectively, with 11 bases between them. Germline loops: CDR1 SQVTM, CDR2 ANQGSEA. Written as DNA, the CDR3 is TGCAGCGGTATACTACGAGAAAAACTGTTTTTT. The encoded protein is CSGILREKLFF.

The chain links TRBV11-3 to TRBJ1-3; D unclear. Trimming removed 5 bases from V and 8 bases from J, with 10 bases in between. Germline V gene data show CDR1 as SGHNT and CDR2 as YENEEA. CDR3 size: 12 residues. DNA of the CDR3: TGTGCCAGCAGCCGCTCAGGTGACACCATATATTTT. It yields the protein CASSRSGDTIYF.

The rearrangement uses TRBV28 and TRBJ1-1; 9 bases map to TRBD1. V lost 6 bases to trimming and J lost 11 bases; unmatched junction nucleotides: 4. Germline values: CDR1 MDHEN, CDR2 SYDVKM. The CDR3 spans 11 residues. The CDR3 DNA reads TGTGCCAGCAGCCTGACAGGGGGGGCTTTCTTT. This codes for CASSLTGGAFF.

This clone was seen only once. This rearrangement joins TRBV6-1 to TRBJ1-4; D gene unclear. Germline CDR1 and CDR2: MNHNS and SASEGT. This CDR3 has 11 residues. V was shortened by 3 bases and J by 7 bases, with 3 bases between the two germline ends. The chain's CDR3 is CASSDSEKLFF. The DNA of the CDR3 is TGTGCCAGCAGTGACAGTGAAAAACTGTTTTTT.

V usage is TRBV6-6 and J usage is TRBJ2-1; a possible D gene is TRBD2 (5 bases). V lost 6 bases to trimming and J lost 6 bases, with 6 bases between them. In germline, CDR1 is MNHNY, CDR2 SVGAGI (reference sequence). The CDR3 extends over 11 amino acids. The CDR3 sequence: CASSEGNEQFF. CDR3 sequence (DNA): TGTGCCAGCAGCGAGGGCAATGAGCAGTTCTTC.

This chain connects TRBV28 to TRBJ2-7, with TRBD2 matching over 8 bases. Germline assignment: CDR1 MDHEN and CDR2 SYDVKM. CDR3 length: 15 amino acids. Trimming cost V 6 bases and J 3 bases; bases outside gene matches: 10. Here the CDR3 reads CASREAGVRVYEQYF. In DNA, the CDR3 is TGTGCCAGCAGGGAAGCGGGAGTGAGGGTCTACGAGCAGTACTTC.

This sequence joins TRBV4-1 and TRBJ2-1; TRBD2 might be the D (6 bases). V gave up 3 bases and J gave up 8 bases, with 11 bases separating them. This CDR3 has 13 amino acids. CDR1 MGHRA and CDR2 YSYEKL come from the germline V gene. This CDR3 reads CASSQRGGDEQFF. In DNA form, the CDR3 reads TGCGCCAGCAGCCAGCGGGGTGGCGATGAGCAGTTCTTC.

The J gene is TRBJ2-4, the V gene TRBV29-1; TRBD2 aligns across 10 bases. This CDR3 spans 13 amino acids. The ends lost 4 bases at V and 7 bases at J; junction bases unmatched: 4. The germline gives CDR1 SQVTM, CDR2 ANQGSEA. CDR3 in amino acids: CSVGSSGSNIQYF. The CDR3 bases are TGCAGCGTTGGGTCTAGCGGGAGCAACATTCAGTACTTC.

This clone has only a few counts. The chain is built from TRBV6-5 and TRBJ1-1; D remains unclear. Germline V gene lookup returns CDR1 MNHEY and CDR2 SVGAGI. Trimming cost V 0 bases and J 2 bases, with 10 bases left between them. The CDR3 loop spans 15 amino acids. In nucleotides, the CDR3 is TGTGCCAGCAGTTACTCCGGAGGGCTCAACACTGAAGCTTTCTTT. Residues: CASSYSGGLNTEAFF.

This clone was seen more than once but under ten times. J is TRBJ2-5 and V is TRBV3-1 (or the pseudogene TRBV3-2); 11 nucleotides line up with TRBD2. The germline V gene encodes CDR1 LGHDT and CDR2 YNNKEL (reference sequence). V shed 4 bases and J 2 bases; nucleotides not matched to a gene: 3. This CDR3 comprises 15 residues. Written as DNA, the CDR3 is TGTGCCAGCAGCCTTCGGACTAGCGGGCAAGAGACCCAGTACTTC. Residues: CASSLRTSGQETQYF.